This T cell receptor (beta chain) was sequenced in a study of OX40 agonist ivuxolimab in advanced cancers. CDR3 length: 15 residues. The V segment lost 6 bases and the J segment 5 bases; nucleotides outside the gene matches: 7. Germline V lookup: CDR1 MDHEN, CDR2 SYDVKM. The repertoire was sequenced with immunoSEQ multiplex PCR; TCRdb's copy has only in-frame clones and lacks some. The sample holds roughly 120,000 clones, about 90% seen once. The genes are TRBV28 and TRBJ1-4; 9 bases map to TRBD1. The sample consisted of CD4+ or CD8+ T cells sorted from blood, taken in a trial of the OX40 agonist ivuxolimab. This TCR was sampled from an adult with an advanced solid tumor such as melanoma, head and neck, liver or kidney cancer. This chain's CDR3 is CASSHQGQGNEKLFF. Written as DNA, the CDR3 is TGTGCCAGCAGCCACCAGGGACAGGGAAATGAAAAACTGTTTTTT.